These 27 T cell receptor beta chains were sequenced from one sample in a study of T-cell memory formation after mild COVID-19. MiXCR, run by TCRdb on the 5' RACE reads, gives a single entry per CDR3 protein. The sample yields about 50,000 distinct CDR3 sequences, around 7.2% seen once. Sequenced input: PBMCs or a T cell subset sorted from them (not recorded which). These receptor sequences come from a young man who had mild COVID-19 (a few samples of this study predate the infection). Cell type and time point are not known.

There are many counts of this clonotype. The V and J genes are TRBV20-1 and TRBJ2-5; D assignment may be TRBD1 or TRBD2 (5 bases each). Trimming shortened V by 6 bases and J by 0 bases, and 17 bases separated the two germline ends. CDR1 is DFQATT and CDR2 is SNEGSKA in the germline V gene (reference sequence). The CDR3 is 15 residues long. CDR3 nucleotide sequence: TGCAGTGCAGCAGCCGGGGCCTTGTACCAAGAGACCCAGTACTTC. Encoded protein: CSAAAGALYQETQYF.

The V call is TRBV15, the J call TRBJ1-6; possible D gene TRBD1, 5 bases. Germline-derived CDR1 and CDR2 are LNHNV and YYDKDF (reference sequence). The CDR3 is 14 amino acids. The V and J ends lost 1 base and 10 bases respectively, with 11 bases between them. CDR3 protein: CATSRGGLGSPLHF. CDR3 DNA sequence: TGTGCCACCAGCAGAGGGGGGTTAGGATCACCCCTCCACTTT.

This clonotype was counted ten times or more. The V and J genes are TRBV20-1 and TRBJ2-3; 14 nucleotides line up with TRBD2. The CDR3 extends over 16 amino acids. From germline, CDR1 is DFQATT and CDR2 SNEGSKA (reference sequence). V lost 4 bases to trimming and J lost 5 bases; unmatched junction nucleotides: 8. The CDR3 here is CSAITGTSGGGDTQYF. DNA for the CDR3: TGCAGTGCTATAACCGGGACTAGCGGGGGAGGAGATACGCAGTATTTT.

This chain uses TRBV28 with TRBJ2-3; the match to TRBD2 covers 12 bases. CDR1 is MDHEN and CDR2 is SYDVKM in the germline V gene. The CDR3 covers 13 residues. Trimming removed 7 bases from V and 5 bases from J; junction bases left unmatched: 1. In DNA, the CDR3 is TGTGCCAGCAAACTAGCGGGGGGAGATACGCAGTATTTT. As protein: CASKLAGGDTQYF.

At least ten counts were recorded for this clonotype. A junction boundary mismatches the germline segment, possibly from a read error. The rearrangement uses TRBV5-6 and TRBJ2-4; D gene uncertain. The CDR3 is 13 amino acids. The V gene's germline CDR1 is SGHDT and CDR2 YYEEEE. The CDR3 protein is CASSLWARNIQYF. DNA for the CDR3: TGTGCCAGCAGCTTGTGGGCCAGAAACATTCAGTACTTC. The variable domain in full, with the rest retrieved from reference TRBV5-6 and TRBJ2-4, is DAGVTQSPTHLIKTRGQQVTLRCSPKSGHDTVSWYQQALGQGPQFIFQYYEEEERQRGNFPDRFSGHQFPNYSSELNVNALLLGDSALYLCASSLWARNIQYFGAGTRLSVL.

This clonotype was observed a handful of times. The V and J genes are TRBV7-3 and TRBJ2-3; D remains ambiguous. The germline V gene encodes CDR1 SGHTA and CDR2 FQGTGA. The CDR3 spans 12 residues. Trimming left V 2 bases short and J 5 bases short, with 5 bases between. In DNA, the CDR3 is TGTGCCAGCAGCTTATTTGGAGATACGCAGTATTTT. Its protein is CASSLFGDTQYF.

This clonotype was detected ten times or more. Germline and junction disagree at one end, which may indicate a read error. V gene TRBV5-1 combines with J gene TRBJ1-1; tentatively, D is TRBD1 (6 bases). From germline, CDR1 is SGHRS and CDR2 YFSETQ. This CDR3 comprises 14 residues. Written as DNA, the CDR3 is TGCGCCAGCAGCCTGGAACAGGGTTGGACTGATGCTTTCTTT. The encoded protein is CASSLEQGWTDAFF.

This clonotype was observed a few times. This chain joins TRBV3-1 and TRBJ2-1; TRBD1 aligns across 7 bases. Trimming at V came to 3 bases and at J to 7 bases, leaving 0 bases not matched to a gene. Per germline, CDR1 LGHDT and CDR2 YNNKEL (reference sequence). CDR3 size: 12 residues. The CDR3 here is CASSQTGNEQFF. The CDR3, as DNA: TGTGCCAGCAGCCAGACAGGGAATGAGCAGTTCTTC.

As for this clonotype: This sequence may be a read error, since a much larger clone differs from it by one base. The CDR3, as DNA: TGTGCCGGCAGTGACGGGACACCGGGGAACACCGGGGAGCTGTTTTTT. Protein sequence: CAGSDGTPGNTGELFF. This chain uses TRBV2 with TRBJ2-2; the D gene is possibly TRBD1 (6 bases). Germline V CDR1 and CDR2: SNHLY, FYNNEI. The CDR3 loop spans 16 amino acids.

This clonotype was seen a few times. V is TRBV4-2 and J is TRBJ1-1; the D gene is possibly TRBD1 (6 bases). The CDR3 runs 15 residues. Germline V gene data show CDR1 as LGHNA and CDR2 as YNFKEQ. V lost 1 base, J lost 5 bases, and 14 bases lay in between. The CDR3 DNA sequence: TGTGCCAGCAGCCAAGGTACAGGGCGGTTAACTGAAGCTTTCTTT. This encodes CASSQGTGRLTEAFF.

The chain uses TRBV6-6 and TRBJ2-3; D is possibly TRBD2 (7 bases). CDR3 length: 14 residues. With 5 bases removed from V and 5 bases from J, the gap between germline ends came to 14 bases. The germline V gene has CDR1 MNHNY and CDR2 SVGAGI (reference sequence). For the CDR3, the DNA is TGTGCCAGCAGTCCTGGGGGGGCTGAAGATACGCAGTATTTT. Residues: CASSPGGAEDTQYF.

This clonotype came up a few times. The CDR3 protein is CASSQTSANYGYTF. CDR3 bases: TGTGCCAGCAGCCAAACTTCAGCTAACTATGGCTACACCTTC. The rearrangement uses TRBV6-6 and TRBJ1-2, with D unresolved. The CDR3 length is 14 residues. The germline V gene encodes CDR1 MNHNY and CDR2 SVGAGI (reference sequence). Trimming stripped 6 bases from V and 0 bases from J, with 11 bases between.

CDR3 in DNA: TGTGCCAGCAGTTTTATATCTGAAGCTTTCTTT. This translates into CASSFISEAFF. This chain joins TRBV12-3 or TRBV12-4 and TRBJ1-1, with D uncertain. Between the trimmed V and J ends, which lost 3 bases and 6 bases, there was a span of 5 bases. The CDR3 is made up of 11 amino acids.

The chain links TRBV12-5 to TRBJ2-1; D remains unclear. The CDR3 consists of 12 residues. Germline CDR1 reads LGHNT; CDR2 reads FRNRAP. Here the CDR3 DNA reads TGTGCCTGCAGCTCCGTGGGCGATGAGCAGTTCTTC. As protein: CACSSVGDEQFF.

This clonotype occurred a few times. The rearrangement links TRBV20-1 to TRBJ2-3, with 9 nucleotides matching TRBD2. Trimming at V came to 3 bases and at J to 4 bases, leaving 8 bases not matched to a gene. The CDR3 covers 15 residues. Germline lookup yields CDR1 DFQATT and CDR2 SNEGSKA (reference sequence). CDR3 bases: TGCAGTGCTAGTCGTGCTAGCGGGGCGGCAGATACGCAGTATTTT. Its protein product is CSASRASGAADTQYF.

The gene calls are TRBV7-9 and TRBJ2-7, with a tentative D call TRBD2 (5 bases). There are 14 residues in the CDR3. Per the germline V gene, CDR1 is SEHNR and CDR2 is FQNEAQ (reference sequence). The V end lost 1 base, the J end lost 5 bases, and 12 bases lay between the germline ends. CDR3 coding DNA: TGTGCCAGCAGCTTAGTCCAGGAGAGGGACGAGCAGTACTTC. The encoded protein is CASSLVQERDEQYF.

This clonotype was picked up many times. The chain has TRBV5-1 and TRBJ2-1, with D possibly being TRBD2 (6 bases). V was trimmed by 0 bases and J by 6 bases, leaving 19 bases between them. Germline V gives CDR1 SGHRS, CDR2 YFSETQ. The CDR3 covers 17 residues. The CDR3 nucleotides are TGCGCCAGCAGCTTGGCCATCGGGGGACCCGTGGCCAATGAGCAGTTCTTC. Protein product: CASSLAIGGPVANEQFF. Drawing the rest from reference TRBV5-1 and TRBJ2-1, the complete variable domain is KAGVTQTPRYLIKTRGQQVTLSCSPISGHRSVSWYQQTPGQGLQFLFEYFSETQRNKGNFPGRFSGRQFSNSRSEMNVSTLELGDSALYLCASSLAIGGPVANEQFFGPGTRLTVL.

This clonotype was recorded many times. The rearrangement joins TRBV12-3 or TRBV12-4 to TRBJ2-5; perhaps D is TRBD1 or TRBD2 (5 bases each). V lost 6 bases and J lost 7, with 18 bases in between. The CDR3 contains 14 residues. Here the CDR3 DNA reads TGTGCCAGCAGAACCACCGGGACCCTAGTGACCCAGTACTTC. Amino acid sequence: CASRTTGTLVTQYF.

J is TRBJ2-7 and V is TRBV5-1; D possibly corresponds to TRBD1 (5 bases). CDR3 length equals 12 residues. With 0 bases removed from V and 5 bases from J, the gap between germline ends came to 6 bases. The V gene's germline CDR1 is SGHRS and CDR2 YFSETQ. CDR3 bases: TGCGCCAGCAGCTTGGAGGGGAACGAGCAGTACTTC. It encodes CASSLEGNEQYF.

This clonotype was picked up many times. The chain combines TRBV15 with TRBJ2-3; no firm D call. This CDR3 is 14 amino acids long. Germline V lookup: CDR1 LNHNV, CDR2 YYDKDF (reference sequence). The V end was cut by 1 base, the J end by 6 bases, with 11 bases between. DNA of the CDR3: TGTGCCACCAGCAGAGTCCTGTCCGGGGATACGCAGTATTTT. It encodes CATSRVLSGDTQYF.

This clonotype was detected many times. The chain combines TRBV6-2 or TRBV6-3 with TRBJ2-1, with D possibly TRBD1 on 5 matching bases. V was shortened by 2 bases and J by 3 bases, with 5 bases between the two germline ends. Germline-derived CDR1 and CDR2 are MNHEY and SVGEGT. This CDR3 is built from 13 residues. The CDR3 nucleotides are TGTGCCAGCAGTTACGACAGCTACAATGAGCAGTTCTTC. Residues: CASSYDSYNEQFF.

The V and J genes are TRBV18 and TRBJ2-6, with 8 bases matching TRBD1. This CDR3 comprises 18 residues. Trimming at V came to 2 bases and at J to 0 bases, leaving 6 bases not matched to a gene. CDR1 KGHSH and CDR2 LQKENI come from the germline V gene. CDR3 sequence (DNA): TGTGCCAGCTCACCAACTGGACAGGGCGCCTCTGGGGCCAACGTCCTGACTTTC. It translates to CASSPTGQGASGANVLTF. Looking up the rest from reference TRBV18 and TRBJ2-6 gives the full variable domain: NAGVMQNPRHLVRRRGQEARLRCSPMKGHSHVYWYRQLPEEGLKFMVYLQKENIIDESGMPKERFSAEFPKEGPSILRIQQVVRGDSAAYFCASSPTGQGASGANVLTFGAGSRLTVL.

This clonotype appeared many times. The chain combines TRBV11-2 with TRBJ1-2, with TRBD1 matching over 8 bases. CDR1 is SGHAT and CDR2 is FQNNGV in the germline V gene. The CDR3 is made up of 13 amino acids. After removal of 5 bases from V and 7 bases from J, the junction contained 6 bases not matched to a gene. The DNA of the CDR3 is TGTGCCAGCAGCACGACAGGGGCGGTTGGCTACACCTTC. This translates into CASSTTGAVGYTF.

This clonotype was detected many times. The chain couples TRBV12-3 or TRBV12-4 to TRBJ1-1, with D maybe TRBD1 (5 bases). V lost 4 bases and J 0 bases, leaving 12 bases between the germline ends. CDR3 length: 15 amino acids. As DNA, the CDR3 is TGTGCCAGCAGTTCCAGGGCCTTGATGAACACTGAAGCTTTCTTT. Amino acid sequence: CASSSRALMNTEAFF.

This clonotype was counted a few times. This rearrangement joins TRBV12-3 or TRBV12-4 to TRBJ2-5; TRBD2 agrees at 8 bases. V lost 6 bases, J lost 4 bases, and 10 bases stayed unmatched. This CDR3 is built from 15 residues. DNA for the CDR3: TGTGCCAGCAGCCCGGGGGGGGGCGGAGGAGAGACCCAGTACTTC. Residues: CASSPGGGGGETQYF.

This clonotype was observed at least ten times. This sequence joins TRBV24-1 and TRBJ2-5, with 8 bases that match TRBD1. There are 16 residues in the CDR3. Germline loops: CDR1 KGHDR, CDR2 SFDVKD. The V segment lost 4 bases and the J segment 3 bases; nucleotides outside the gene matches: 9. The CDR3, as DNA: TGTGCCACCAGTGACCGGACAGGGCCGAGGGAAGAGACCCAGTACTTC. Translated: CATSDRTGPREETQYF.

This clonotype was found many times. The chain employs TRBV21-1 and TRBJ2-5; the table's D call, TRBD1, was not checked against the DNA. TRBV21-1 is a pseudogene segment. This CDR3 contains 15 residues. This CDR3 is CASSNSGTGLETQYF. The CDR3 DNA follows: TGTGCCAGCAGCAATTCAGGGACAGGGTTAGAGACCCAGTACTTC.